This T cell receptor (beta chain) was documented in a study of OX40 agonist ivuxolimab in advanced cancers. CDR1 and CDR2 from the germline V gene are SNHLY and FYNNEI. Trimming removed 3 bases at V and 11 bases at J, with 13 bases between. This CDR3 is 12 amino acids long. Generated by immunoSEQ multiplex PCR, the TCRdb table keeps only in-frame clones and is missing some. The profile shows some 20,000 clones, approximately 83% of them singletons. Patients with a history of autoimmune disease or on systemic immunosuppression were excluded. On cycle 4 day 1 and cycle 7 day 1, as well as at baseline, blood was sampled. This clone was seen only a few times.

This TCR was sampled from an adult with an advanced solid tumor such as melanoma, head and neck, liver or kidney cancer. This chain joins TRBV2 and TRBJ1-1, with D unclear. Sequenced here: CD4+ or CD8+ T cells sorted from blood, sampled in a trial of the OX40 agonist ivuxolimab. CDR3 sequence (DNA): TGTGCCAGCAGTGATCCAAACCCCCTGGCTTTCTTT. This encodes CASSDPNPLAFF.